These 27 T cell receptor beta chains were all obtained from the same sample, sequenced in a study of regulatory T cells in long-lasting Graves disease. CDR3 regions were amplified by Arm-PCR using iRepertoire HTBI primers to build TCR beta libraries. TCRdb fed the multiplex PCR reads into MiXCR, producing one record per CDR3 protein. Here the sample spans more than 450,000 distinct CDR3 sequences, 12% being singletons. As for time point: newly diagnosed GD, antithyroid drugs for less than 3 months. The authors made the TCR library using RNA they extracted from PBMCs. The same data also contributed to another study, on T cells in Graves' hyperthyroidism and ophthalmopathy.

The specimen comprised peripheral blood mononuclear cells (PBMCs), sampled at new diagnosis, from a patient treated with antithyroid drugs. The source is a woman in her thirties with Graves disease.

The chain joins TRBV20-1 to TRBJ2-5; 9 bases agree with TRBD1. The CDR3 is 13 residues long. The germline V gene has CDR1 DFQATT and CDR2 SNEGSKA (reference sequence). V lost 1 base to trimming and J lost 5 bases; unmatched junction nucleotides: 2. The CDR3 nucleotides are TGCAGTGCTAGAGGGGGGACAGGGGAGACCCAGTACTTC. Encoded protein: CSARGGTGETQYF.

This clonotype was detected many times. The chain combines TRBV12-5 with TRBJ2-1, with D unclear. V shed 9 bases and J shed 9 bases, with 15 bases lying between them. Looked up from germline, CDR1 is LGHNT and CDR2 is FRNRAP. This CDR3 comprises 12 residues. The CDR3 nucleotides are TGTGCTAGCGCCGCGGCCTTCGGTGAGCAGTTCTTC. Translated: CASAAAFGEQFF.

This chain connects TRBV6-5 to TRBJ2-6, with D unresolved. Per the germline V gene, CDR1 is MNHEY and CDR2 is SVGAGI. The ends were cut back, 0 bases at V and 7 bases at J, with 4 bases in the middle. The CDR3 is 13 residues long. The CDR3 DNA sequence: TGTGCCAGCAGTTACTCGGTAGCCAACGTCCTGACTTTC. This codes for CASSYSVANVLTF.

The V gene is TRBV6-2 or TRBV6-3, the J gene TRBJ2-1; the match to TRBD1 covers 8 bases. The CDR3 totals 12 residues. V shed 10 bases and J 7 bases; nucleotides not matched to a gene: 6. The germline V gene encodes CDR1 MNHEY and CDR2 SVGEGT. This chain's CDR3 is CATKDRVNEQFF. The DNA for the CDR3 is TGTGCCACCAAGGACAGGGTGAATGAGCAGTTCTTC.

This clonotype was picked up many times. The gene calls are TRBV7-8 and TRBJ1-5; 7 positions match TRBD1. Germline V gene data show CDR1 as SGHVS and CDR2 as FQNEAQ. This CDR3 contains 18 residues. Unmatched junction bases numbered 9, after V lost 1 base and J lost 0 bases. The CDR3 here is CASSLEPRTGLSNQPQHF. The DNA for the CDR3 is TGTGCCAGCAGCTTAGAGCCCCGGACAGGTCTTAGCAATCAGCCCCAGCATTTT.

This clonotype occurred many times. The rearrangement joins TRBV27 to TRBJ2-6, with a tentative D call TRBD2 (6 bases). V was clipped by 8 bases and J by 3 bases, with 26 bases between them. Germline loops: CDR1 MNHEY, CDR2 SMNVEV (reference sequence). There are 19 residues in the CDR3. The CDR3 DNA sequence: TGTGCCAGCCCGGTCTGCGGGGCGCGATTGCTTGGTGGGGCCAACGTCCTGACTTTC. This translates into CASPVCGARLLGGANVLTF.

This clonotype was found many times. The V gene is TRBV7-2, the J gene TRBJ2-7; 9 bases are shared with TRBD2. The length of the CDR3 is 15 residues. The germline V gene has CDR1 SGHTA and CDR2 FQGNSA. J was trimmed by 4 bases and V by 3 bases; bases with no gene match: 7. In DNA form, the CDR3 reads TGTGCCAGCAGCTTTCGTCTAGCGGGATCATACGAGCAGTACTTC. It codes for CASSFRLAGSYEQYF. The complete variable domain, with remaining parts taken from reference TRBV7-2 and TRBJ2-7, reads GAGVSQSPSNKVTEKGKDVELRCDPISGHTALYWYRQSLGQGLEFLIYFQGNSAPDKSGLPSDRFSAERTGGSVSTLTIQRTQQEDSAVYLCASSFRLAGSYEQYFGPGTRLTVT.

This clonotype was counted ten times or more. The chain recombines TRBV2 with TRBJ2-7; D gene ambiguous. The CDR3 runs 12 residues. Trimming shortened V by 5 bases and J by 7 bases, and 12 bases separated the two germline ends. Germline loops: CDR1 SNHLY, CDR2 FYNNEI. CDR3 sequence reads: CASSPQLWEQYF. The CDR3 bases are TGTGCCAGCAGTCCCCAGCTGTGGGAGCAGTACTTC.

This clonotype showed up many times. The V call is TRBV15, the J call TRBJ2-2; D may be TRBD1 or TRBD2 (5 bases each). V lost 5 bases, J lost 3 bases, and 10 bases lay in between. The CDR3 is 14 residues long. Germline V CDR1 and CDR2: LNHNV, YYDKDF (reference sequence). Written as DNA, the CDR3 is TGTGCCACCAGCGAGAGAGGGGACACCGGGGAGCTGTTTTTT. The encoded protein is CATSERGDTGELFF.

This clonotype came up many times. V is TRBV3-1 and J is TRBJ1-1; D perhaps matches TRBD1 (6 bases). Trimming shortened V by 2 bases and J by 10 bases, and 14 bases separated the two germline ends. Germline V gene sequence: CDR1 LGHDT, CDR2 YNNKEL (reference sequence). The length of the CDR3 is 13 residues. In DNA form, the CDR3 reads TGTGCCAGCAGCCAACGGGGCGAGGGGGTAGCTTTCTTT. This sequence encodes CASSQRGEGVAFF.

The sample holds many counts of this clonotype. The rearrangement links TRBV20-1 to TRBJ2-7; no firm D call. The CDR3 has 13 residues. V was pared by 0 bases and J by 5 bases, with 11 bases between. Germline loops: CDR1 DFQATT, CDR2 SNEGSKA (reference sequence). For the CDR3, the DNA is TGCAGTGCTAGAGATCAATGGAGAAACGAGCAGTACTTC. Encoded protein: CSARDQWRNEQYF.

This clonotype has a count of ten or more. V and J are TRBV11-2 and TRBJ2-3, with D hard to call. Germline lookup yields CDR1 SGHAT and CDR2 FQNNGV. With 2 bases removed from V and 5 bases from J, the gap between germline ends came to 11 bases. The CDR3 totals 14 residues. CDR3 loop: CASSLKVRGDTQYF. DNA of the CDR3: TGTGCCAGCAGCTTAAAGGTTCGCGGAGATACGCAGTATTTT.

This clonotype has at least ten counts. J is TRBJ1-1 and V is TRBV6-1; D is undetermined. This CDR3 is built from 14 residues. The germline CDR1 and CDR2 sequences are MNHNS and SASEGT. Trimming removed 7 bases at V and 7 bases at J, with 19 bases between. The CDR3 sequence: CASMPPGGQLEAFF. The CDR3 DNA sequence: TGTGCCAGCATGCCCCCTGGCGGGCAGCTTGAAGCTTTCTTT.

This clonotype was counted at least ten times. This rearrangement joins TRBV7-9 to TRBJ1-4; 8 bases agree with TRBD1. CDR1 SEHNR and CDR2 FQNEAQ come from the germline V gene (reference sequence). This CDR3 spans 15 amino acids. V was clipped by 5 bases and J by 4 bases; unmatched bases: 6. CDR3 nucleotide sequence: TGTGCCAGCAGCCCTTGGACAGGGCGTAATGAAAAACTGTTTTTT. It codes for CASSPWTGRNEKLFF.

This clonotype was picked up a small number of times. The CDR3 region is CASSLGPVGNEQFF. The CDR3, as DNA: TGTGCCAGCAGCTTGGGCCCAGTGGGGAATGAGCAGTTCTTC. J is TRBJ2-1 and V is TRBV7-9; no clear D gene. Germline-derived CDR1 and CDR2 are SEHNR and FQNEAQ (reference sequence). Trimming removed 3 bases from V and 7 bases from J, with 13 bases in between. This CDR3 is built from 14 residues.

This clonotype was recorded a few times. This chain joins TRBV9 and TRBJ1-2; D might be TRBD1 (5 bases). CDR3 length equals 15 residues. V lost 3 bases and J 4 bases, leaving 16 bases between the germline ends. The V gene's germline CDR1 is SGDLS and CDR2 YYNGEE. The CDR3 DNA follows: TGTGCCAGCAGCGGCTTCGGGGCGCGGGGCTATGGCTACACCTTC. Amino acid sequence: CASSGFGARGYGYTF.

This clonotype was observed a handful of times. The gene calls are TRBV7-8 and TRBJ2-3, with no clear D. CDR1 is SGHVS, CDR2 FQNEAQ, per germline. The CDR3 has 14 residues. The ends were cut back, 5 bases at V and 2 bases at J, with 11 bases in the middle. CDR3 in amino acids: CASSARRFTDTQYF. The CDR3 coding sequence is TGTGCCAGCAGCGCACGAAGATTCACAGATACGCAGTATTTT.

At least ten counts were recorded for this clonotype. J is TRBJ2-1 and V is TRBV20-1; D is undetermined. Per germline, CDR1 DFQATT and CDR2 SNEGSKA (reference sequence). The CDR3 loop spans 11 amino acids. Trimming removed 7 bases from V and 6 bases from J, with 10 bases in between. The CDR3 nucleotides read TGCAGTGAGGAGCTGGTCAATGAGCAGTTCTTC. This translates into CSEELVNEQFF.

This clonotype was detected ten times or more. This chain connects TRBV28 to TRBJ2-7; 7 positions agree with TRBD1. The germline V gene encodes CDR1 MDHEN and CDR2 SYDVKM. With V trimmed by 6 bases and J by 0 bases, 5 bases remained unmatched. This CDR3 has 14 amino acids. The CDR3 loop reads CASRPDRASYEQYF. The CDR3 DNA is TGTGCCAGCAGACCCGACAGGGCCTCCTACGAGCAGTACTTC.

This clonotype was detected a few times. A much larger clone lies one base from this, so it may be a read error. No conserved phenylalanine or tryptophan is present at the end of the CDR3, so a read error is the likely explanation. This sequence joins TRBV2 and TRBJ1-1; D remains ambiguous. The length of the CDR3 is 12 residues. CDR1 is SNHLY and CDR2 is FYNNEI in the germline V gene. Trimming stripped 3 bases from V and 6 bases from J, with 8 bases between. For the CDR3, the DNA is TGTGCCAGCAGTGACAGGAGGCCTGAAGCTTTCCTT. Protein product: CASSDRRPEAFL.

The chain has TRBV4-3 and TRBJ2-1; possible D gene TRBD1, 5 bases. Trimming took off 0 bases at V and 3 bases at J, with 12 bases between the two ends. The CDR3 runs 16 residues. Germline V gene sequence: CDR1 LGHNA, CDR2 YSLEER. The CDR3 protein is CASSQEVGHFYNEQFF. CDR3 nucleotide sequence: TGCGCCAGCAGCCAAGAAGTAGGACATTTCTACAATGAGCAGTTCTTC.

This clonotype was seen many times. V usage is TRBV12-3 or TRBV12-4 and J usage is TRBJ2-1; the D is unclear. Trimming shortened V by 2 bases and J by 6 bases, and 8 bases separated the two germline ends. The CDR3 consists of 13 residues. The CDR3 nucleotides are TGTGCCAGCAGTTTAAAGCTCGGCAATGAGCAGTTCTTC. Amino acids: CASSLKLGNEQFF.

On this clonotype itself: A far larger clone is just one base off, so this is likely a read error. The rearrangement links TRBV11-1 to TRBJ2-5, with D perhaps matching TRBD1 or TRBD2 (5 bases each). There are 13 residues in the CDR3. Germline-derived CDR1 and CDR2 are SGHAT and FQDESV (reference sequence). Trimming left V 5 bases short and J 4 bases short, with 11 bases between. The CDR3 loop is CASSETGTETQYF. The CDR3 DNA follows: TGTGCCAGCAGCGAAACGGGGACAGAGACCCAGTACTTC.

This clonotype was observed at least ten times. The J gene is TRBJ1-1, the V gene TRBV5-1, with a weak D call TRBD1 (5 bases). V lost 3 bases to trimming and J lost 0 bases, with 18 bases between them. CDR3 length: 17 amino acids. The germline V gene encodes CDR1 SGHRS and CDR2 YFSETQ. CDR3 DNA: TGCGCCAGCAGCTCGGGACTTCTGACGGGCATGAACACTGAAGCTTTCTTT. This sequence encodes CASSSGLLTGMNTEAFF.

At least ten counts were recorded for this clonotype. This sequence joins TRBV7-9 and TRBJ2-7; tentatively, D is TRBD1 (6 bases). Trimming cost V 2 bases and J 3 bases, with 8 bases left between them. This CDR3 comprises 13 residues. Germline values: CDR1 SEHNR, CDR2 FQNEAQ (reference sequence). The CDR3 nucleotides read TGTGCCAGCAGCTTAACGGGACACTACGAGCAGTACTTC. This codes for CASSLTGHYEQYF.

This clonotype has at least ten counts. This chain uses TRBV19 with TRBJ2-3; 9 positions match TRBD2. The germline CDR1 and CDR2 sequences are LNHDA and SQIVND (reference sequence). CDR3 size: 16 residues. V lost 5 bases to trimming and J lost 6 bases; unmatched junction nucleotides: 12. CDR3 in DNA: TGTGCCAGTAGTCTTCTCTCGGCTAGCGGGATGGATACGCAGTATTTT. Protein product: CASSLLSASGMDTQYF.

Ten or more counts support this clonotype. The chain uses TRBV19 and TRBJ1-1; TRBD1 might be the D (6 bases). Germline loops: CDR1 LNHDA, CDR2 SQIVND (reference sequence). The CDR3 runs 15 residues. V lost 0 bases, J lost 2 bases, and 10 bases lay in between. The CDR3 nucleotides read TGTGCCAGTAGTATAGATCGGGGGACAAACACTGAAGCTTTCTTT. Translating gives CASSIDRGTNTEAFF.